Listed below are T cell receptor beta chains from one sample, sequenced in a study of cytomegalovirus exposure and HLA in healthy donors. Method: immunoSEQ multiplex PCR; TCRdb's copy keeps in-frame clones and lacks some. The sample includes fewer than 200,000 clones, roughly four fifths of them seen just once. The source material was PBMCs. Receptors were obtained from a female donor in good health and CMV-seronegative. The CDR3 runs from the conserved cysteine through the conserved F or W. A D gene is named only where the DNA matches it firmly. Expanded clones are given a class, and other clones once, few, many or no size at all.

V gene,clone size,CDR3 length,D gene,J gene,CDR3 DNA,CDR3 protein
TRBV28,.,14,TRBD2,TRBJ2-3,TGTGCCAGCAGAACTAGCGGGAGAATTCATACGCAGTATTTT,CASRTSGRIHTQYF
TRBV30,few,15,.,TRBJ1-4,TGTGCCTGGACTAACGGGGGGGGCGGTAATGAAAAACTGTTTTTT,CAWTNGGGGNEKLFF
TRBV16,.,15,.,TRBJ2-7,TGTGCCAGCAGCCAAGAGGCAGCTAGCTCCTACGAGCAGTACTTC,CASSQEAASSYEQYF
TRBV7-2,.,15,TRBD2,TRBJ2-7,TGTGCCAGCAGCCCTGAACGGGGGGGCCTGGACGAGCAGTACTTC,CASSPERGGLDEQYF
TRBV27,.,13,TRBD1,TRBJ2-7,TGTGCCAGCAGTTCACAGGGGCCCTACGAGCAGTACTTC,CASSSQGPYEQYF
TRBV29-1,.,13,.,TRBJ1-1,TGCAGCGTTGGTCGGGCGGGGAACACTGAAGCTTTCTTT,CSVGRAGNTEAFF
TRBV9,.,16,TRBD1,TRBJ1-6,TGTGCCAGCAGCGTAAACCCAGGGCAGGGGGTCTCACCCCTCCACTTT,CASSVNPGQGVSPLHF
TRBV7-2,.,15,TRBD1,TRBJ2-2,TGTGCCAGTAGCTTCGGACAGGGAATACCCGGGGAGCTGTTTTTT,CASSFGQGIPGELFF
TRBV28,once,13,.,TRBJ2-2,TGTGCCAGCATCGGCGGGAACACCGGGGAGCTGTTTTTT,CASIGGNTGELFF
TRBV25-1,few,14,.,TRBJ2-5,TGTGCCAGCAGTGGCCGCGGGGTACAAGAGACCCAGTACTTC,CASSGRGVQETQYF
TRBV10-3,.,12,.,TRBJ2-3,TGTGCCATCAGTGATTACAGAGATACGCAGTATTTT,CAISDYRDTQYF
TRBV5-4,.,14,TRBD1,TRBJ2-7,TGTGCCAGCACCCTGGACAGGGTCTCCTACGAGCAGTACTTC,CASTLDRVSYEQYF
TRBV28,once,14,TRBD1,TRBJ1-1,TGTGCCAGCACCCGGACAGGGGGAAACACTGAAGCTTTCTTT,CASTRTGGNTEAFF
TRBV6-5,.,13,.,TRBJ2-6,TGTGCCAGCACAATCTCTGGGGCCAACGTCCTGACTTTC,CASTISGANVLTF
TRBV2,.,17,.,TRBJ2-2,TGTGCCAGCCTTCCGGATTTTCGGGAGAGAAACACCGGGGAGCTGTTTTTT,CASLPDFRERNTGELFF
TRBV19,.,12,.,TRBJ1-4,TGTGCCAGCCAACAGGGTGGGGAAAAACTGTTTTTT,CASQQGGEKLFF
TRBV5-1,once,14,.,TRBJ2-5,TGCGCCAGCAGCCCCGGCTATGAGCGGGAGACCCAGTACTTC,CASSPGYERETQYF
TRBV18,.,15,TRBD1,TRBJ1-1,TGTGCCAGCTCACCCACAGGGGCCGTGAACACTGAAGCTTTCTTT,CASSPTGAVNTEAFF
TRBV7-2,few,12,.,TRBJ1-6,TGTGCCAGCAGCTACAGCAATTCACCCCTCCACTTT,CASSYSNSPLHF
TRBV27,.,16,.,TRBJ2-7,TGTGCCAGCAGTTTATACGGGAGCGGCCTAGGGTACGAGCAGTACTTC,CASSLYGSGLGYEQYF
TRBV28,once,16,TRBD2,TRBJ2-3,TGTGCCAGCAGTTTAGCTAGCGGGAGTTCCCCAGATACGCAGTATTTT,CASSLASGSSPDTQYF
TRBV7-3,.,17,TRBD2,TRBJ2-1,TGTGCCAGCAGCTCCATCCGGGCTAGCGGGGGTTACAATGAGCAGTTCTTC,CASSSIRASGGYNEQFF
TRBV11-2,.,18,TRBD2,TRBJ2-3,TGTGCCAGCAGCTTAGCCGGTACGGGGGGGTGGGGCACAGATACGCAGTATTTT,CASSLAGTGGWGTDTQYF
TRBV7-2,.,13,TRBD1,TRBJ2-7,TGTGCCAGCAGCCTACAGGGGGGCTACGAGCAGTACTTC,CASSLQGGYEQYF
TRBV4-3,few,16,.,TRBJ2-5,TGCGCCAGCAGCCAAGGATCTACTCCCGGCCAAGAGACCCAGTACTTC,CASSQGSTPGQETQYF
TRBV18,.,16,.,TRBJ1-3,TGTGCCAGCTCACCCCCCGGACGGGGCTCTGGAAACACCATATATTTT,CASSPPGRGSGNTIYF
TRBV30,.,14,TRBD1,TRBJ2-2,TGTGCCTGGAGTCCTCAGGGGGCGATTGGGGAGCTGTTTTTT,CAWSPQGAIGELFF
TRBV27,.,13,.,TRBJ1-2,TGTGCCAGCAGCACCGGGTCCCCCTATGGCTACACCTTC,CASSTGSPYGYTF
TRBV7-9,.,13,.,TRBJ1-4,TGTGCCAGCAGCTCCGTGGCCCCCGAAAAACTGTTTTTT,CASSSVAPEKLFF
TRBV28,.,16,TRBD1,TRBJ2-7,TGTGCCAGCAGTTCAAGGGGCCAGGGGGTACCCTACGAGCAGTACTTC,CASSSRGQGVPYEQYF
TRBV27,.,17,.,TRBJ1-6,TGTGCCAGCAGTTTATCTTTCTTGGGGAGGGATCATTCACCCCTCCACTTT,CASSLSFLGRDHSPLHF
TRBV18,.,14,.,TRBJ2-2,TGTGCCAGCTCACCAGGGCTGAACACCGGGGAGCTGTTTTTT,CASSPGLNTGELFF
TRBV5-1,.,16,TRBD1,TRBJ1-1,TGCGCCAGCAGCTTGGAAGGGGACAGTCGGAACACTGAAGCTTTCTTT,CASSLEGDSRNTEAFF
TRBV6-1,.,14,.,TRBJ2-5,TGTGCCAGCACCCTCATAGGGGTTCGGGAGACCCAGTACTTC,CASTLIGVRETQYF
TRBV27,.,14,TRBD1,TRBJ1-5,TGTGCCAGCAGCCCCACAGGGGCCCATCAGCCCCAGCATTTT,CASSPTGAHQPQHF
TRBV5-4,.,15,TRBD2,TRBJ2-1,TGTGCCAGCAGCTTTCCTAGCGGGAGGTCGGATGAGCAGTTCTTC,CASSFPSGRSDEQFF
TRBV19,once,16,TRBD2,TRBJ2-3,TGTGCCAGTAGTATATGGGCTAGCGGGACCCCAGATACGCAGTATTTT,CASSIWASGTPDTQYF
TRBV28,.,16,TRBD1,TRBJ2-7,TGTGCCAGCAGTCTCCCCGGGACAGGGGGCTTGGGCGAGCAGTACTTC,CASSLPGTGGLGEQYF
TRBV9,.,16,TRBD1,TRBJ1-1,TGTGCCAGCAGCCATCGTCCGGGACAGGGAAAAACTGAAGCTTTCTTT,CASSHRPGQGKTEAFF
TRBV10-3,.,13,.,TRBJ2-7,TGTGCCACCCAAGCGTCCCCGGGATCCGAGCAGTACTTC,CATQASPGSEQYF
TRBV15,.,14,TRBD1,TRBJ1-1,TGTGCCACCAGCAGACCGGGACAGGGATCTGAAGCTTTCTTT,CATSRPGQGSEAFF
TRBV10-1,.,13,TRBD1,TRBJ1-6,TGCGCCAGCAGTGGTGGGACAGGGTCCCCCCTCCACTTT,CASSGGTGSPLHF
TRBV6-5,.,13,TRBD1,TRBJ2-7,TGTGCCAGCACCCGGACAGGGGCCCTCGAGCAGTACTTC,CASTRTGALEQYF
TRBV28,.,13,.,TRBJ1-5,TGTGCCAGCAGTTTACTCCGGGGGCAGCCCCAGCATTTT,CASSLLRGQPQHF
TRBV6-1,many,15,TRBD2,TRBJ2-2,TGTGCCAGCAGTGGACTAGCGGGAGACACCGGGGAGCTGTTTTTT,CASSGLAGDTGELFF
TRBV7-2,.,15,.,TRBJ2-2,TGTGCCAGCAGTAGGGCCAGGGTAAACACCGGGGAGCTGTTTTTT,CASSRARVNTGELFF
TRBV9,.,13,TRBD1,TRBJ2-1,TGTGCCAGCAGCGGACAGGGGTTCGGGGAGCAGTTCTTC,CASSGQGFGEQFF
TRBV9,.,16,TRBD1,TRBJ1-3,TGTGCCAGCAGCGCGAACAGGGGGTTTGTCCGAAACACCATATATTTT,CASSANRGFVRNTIYF
TRBV4-3,.,14,TRBD2,TRBJ2-1,TGCGCCAGCAGCCAAGTTGGGACTAGTTATGAGCAGTTCTTC,CASSQVGTSYEQFF
TRBV6-1,once,14,TRBD1,TRBJ1-4,TGTGCCAGCAGCCGGGACAGGCTTAATGAAAAACTGTTTTTT,CASSRDRLNEKLFF